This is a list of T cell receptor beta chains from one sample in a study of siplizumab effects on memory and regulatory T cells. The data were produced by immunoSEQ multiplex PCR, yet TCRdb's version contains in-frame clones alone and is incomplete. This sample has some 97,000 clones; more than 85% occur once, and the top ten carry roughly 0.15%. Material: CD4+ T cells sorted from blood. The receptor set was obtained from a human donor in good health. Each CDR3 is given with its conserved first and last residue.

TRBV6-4 CASSLAGATGELFF
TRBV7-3 CASSLMQGSDEQFF
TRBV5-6 CASSWVDRGTDTQYF
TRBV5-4 CASSFTRAPEAFF
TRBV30 CAWSVPAGRAFF
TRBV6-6 CASSYPQGAEAFF
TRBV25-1 CASTHNPGYGYTF
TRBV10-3 CAIRAEYNEQFF
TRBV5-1 CASNPGAGSSGELFF
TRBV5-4 CASSLGDPGQPNQPQHF
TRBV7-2 CASSFGTGGQPQHF
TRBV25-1 CASSATRDIQPQHF
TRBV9 CASSRGLAMNTGELFF
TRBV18 CASSPGTGEPQHF
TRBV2 CASRNSRALLYNEQFF
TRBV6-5 CASSYPLADGYEQYF
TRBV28 CASSPLRGIPSQGYGYTF
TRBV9 CASSVGPADNEQFF
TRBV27 CASSGGTGIGGELFF
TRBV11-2 CASSLGGGHGDTQYF
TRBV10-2 CASSEFSGLGPFF
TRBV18 CASSPANTIYF
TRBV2 CASSEGRVTDGYTF
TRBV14 CASSRGYLYGYTF
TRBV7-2 CASRPTSFDTQYF
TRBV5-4 CASSLGTGYGYTF
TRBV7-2 CASSQLVRGIPSTDTQYF
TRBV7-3 CASSPSGAGSYEQYF
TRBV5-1 CASSLGEGKTEAFF
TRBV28 CASKLRTEAFF
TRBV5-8 CASRPREGDTGELFF
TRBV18 CASSPPTGSQETQYF